This T cell receptor beta chain stems from a study of T cells in Graves' hyperthyroidism and ophthalmopathy. Germline V gene sequence: CDR1 KGHSH, CDR2 LQKENI. Trimming removed 4 bases at V and 1 base at J, with 11 bases between. This CDR3 has 14 amino acids. Many counts were recorded for this clonotype. Newly diagnosed hyperthyroidism, duration under 2 months, in patients aged 18 to 65. Those patients with uncontrolled infection, other autoimmune disease, pregnancy or lactation were excluded. Every diagnosis used clinical symptoms, serum thyroxine and TRAb, thyroid ultrasound and orbital computed tomography. TCR beta CDR3 region amplification was performed from RNA transcripts. HTBI primers were the set used in a first-round RT-PCR of the TCR CDR3. Each CDR3 protein is one row after TCRdb ran MiXCR on the multiplex PCR reads. The sample consists of 540,000 or so distinct CDR3 sequences, approximately 14% of them appearing once.

The chain uses TRBV18 and TRBJ2-7; D may be TRBD1 or TRBD2 (5 bases each). Specimen: blood. The receptor was derived from a woman aged 25 to 45 with Graves' hyperthyroidism. The CDR3 bases are TGTGCCAGCTCACGGGACGGTCGTTCCTACGAGCAGTACTTC. Translating gives CASSRDGRSYEQYF. The whole variable domain, filled in from reference TRBV18 and TRBJ2-7, reads NAGVMQNPRHLVRRRGQEARLRCSPMKGHSHVYWYRQLPEEGLKFMVYLQKENIIDESGMPKERFSAEFPKEGPSILRIQQVVRGDSAAYFCASSRDGRSYEQYFGPGTRLTVT.